The 24 T cell receptor beta chains given below trace back to one sample, sequenced in a study of T cell responses to AZD1222 COVID-19 vaccine. Here immunoSEQ multiplex PCR was the method, and the copy in TCRdb shows in-frame clones only, minus some. The sample lists under 120,000 clones, 70% to 90% occurring once. This specimen consisted of peripheral blood, obtained 28 days after the second AZD1222 dose. Receptors were obtained from an adult who received the AZD1222 COVID-19 vaccine.

The V call is TRBV7-2, the J call TRBJ2-3; D is ambiguous. The CDR3 is made up of 16 amino acids. The V gene lost 0 bases and the J gene lost 0 bases, with 10 bases spanning the gap. From germline, CDR1 is SGHTA and CDR2 FQGNSA. Here the CDR3 reads CASSLAHRSSTDTQYF. The CDR3 DNA reads TGTGCCAGCAGCTTAGCGCATCGTTCTAGCACAGATACGCAGTATTTT.

This clone was recorded only once. The J gene is TRBJ1-4, the V gene TRBV3-1 (or the pseudogene TRBV3-2); 8 positions match TRBD1. Germline CDR1 is LGHDT and CDR2 is YNNKEL (reference sequence). The V and J ends lost 0 bases and 0 bases, in that order; junction bases with no gene match: 6. CDR3 length: 18 residues. In DNA, the CDR3 is TGTGCCAGCAGCCAAGACCCTCCGGGACAGGCAACTAATGAAAAACTGTTTTTT. It is translated as CASSQDPPGQATNEKLFF.

This chain connects TRBV7-9 to TRBJ2-2; 8 bases agree with TRBD2. J gave up 7 bases and V 3 bases, and 7 bases lay outside the gene matches. The CDR3 is 15 residues long. Germline values: CDR1 SEHNR, CDR2 FQNEAQ (reference sequence). For the CDR3, the DNA is TGTGCCAGCAGCTTCGCCCGGACTAGCATCGGGGAGCTGTTTTTT. It codes for CASSFARTSIGELFF.

This clone was detected only once. The chain employs TRBV11-2 and TRBJ1-2; weak D call: TRBD1 (5 bases). CDR1 is SGHAT and CDR2 is FQNNGV in the germline V gene. The V end lost 4 bases, the J end lost 7 bases, and 16 bases lay between the germline ends. This CDR3 region has 14 residues. CDR3 region: CASSWIRGRGGYTF. CDR3 DNA sequence: TGTGCCAGCAGCTGGATTAGGGGAAGGGGTGGCTACACCTTC.

This clone was seen just once. The CDR3, as DNA: TGTGCCAGCAGTTTCAAATTCCATAGACTAGTGGGTTCCTACAATGAGCAGTTCTTC. Protein sequence: CASSFKFHRLVGSYNEQFF. The gene calls are TRBV27 and TRBJ2-1; possibly TRBD2 for D (6 bases). The germline CDR1 and CDR2 sequences are MNHEY and SMNVEV (reference sequence). CDR3 length: 19 residues. Deletions cut 3 bases from V and 1 base from J, with 22 bases between.

This clone is a singleton in its sample. J is TRBJ1-5 and V is TRBV20-1; no clear D. The germline V gene has CDR1 DFQATT and CDR2 SNEGSKA (reference sequence). The germline V and J ends were trimmed by 3 bases and 0 bases, with 6 bases remaining between them. This CDR3 comprises 13 residues. The CDR3 DNA follows: TGCAGTGCTAGTATCAGTAGCAATCAGCCCCAGCATTTT. Residues: CSASISSNQPQHF.

This sequence joins TRBV27 and TRBJ2-7; D unresolved. Germline V gene data show CDR1 as MNHEY and CDR2 as SMNVEV (reference sequence). The CDR3 is 13 residues long. V was trimmed by 3 bases and J by 0 bases, leaving 6 bases between them. CDR3 amino acids: CASSFGHSYEQYF. The CDR3 bases are TGTGCCAGCAGTTTCGGGCACTCCTACGAGCAGTACTTC.

The V and J genes are TRBV14 and TRBJ1-6, with TRBD1 identical over 9 bases. This CDR3 spans 15 amino acids. Germline CDR1 SGHDN, CDR2 FVKESK. The ends lost 4 bases at V and 7 bases at J; junction bases unmatched: 5. In DNA, the CDR3 is TGTGCCAGCAGCCTTTTGACAGGGGGAAATTCACCCCTCCACTTT. The encoded protein is CASSLLTGGNSPLHF.

The chain carries TRBV28 and TRBJ2-5, with D unclear. The CDR3 totals 16 residues. Germline V gene sequence: CDR1 MDHEN, CDR2 SYDVKM. Trimming shortened V by 5 bases and J by 5 bases, and 21 bases separated the two germline ends. CDR3 amino acids: CASSPNPRYRRETQYF. The CDR3, as DNA: TGTGCCAGCAGTCCAAATCCCCGGTACAGAAGGGAGACCCAGTACTTC.

The table lists this clone with a count of one. The CDR3 protein is CASRRRGARNIQYF. CDR3 in DNA: TGTGCCAGCAGGCGACGGGGGGCTAGGAACATTCAGTACTTC. The V call is TRBV28, the J call TRBJ2-4, with D perhaps matching TRBD2 (7 bases). Trimming pared 6 bases from V and 7 bases from J, leaving 16 bases between. CDR3 length: 14 residues. From germline, CDR1 is MDHEN and CDR2 SYDVKM.

There are a few counts of this clone. This chain links TRBV7-9 with TRBJ1-5, with a possible D match to TRBD1 (6 bases). Trimming took off 2 bases at V and 6 bases at J, with 8 bases between the two ends. The length of the CDR3 is 13 residues. CDR1 is SEHNR and CDR2 is FQNEAQ in the germline V gene (reference sequence). The CDR3 nucleotides are TGTGCCAGCAGCTTACAGGGGAGTCAGCCCCAGCATTTT. Its translation: CASSLQGSQPQHF.

The chain couples TRBV9 to TRBJ2-2, with D perhaps given as TRBD1 or TRBD2 (5 bases each). The CDR3 runs 15 residues. V lost 4 bases, J lost 3 bases, and 13 bases lay in between. Germline V lookup: CDR1 SGDLS, CDR2 YYNGEE. The CDR3 coding sequence is TGTGCCAGCAGCCCGGCGCAGGGAGACACCGGGGAGCTGTTTTTT. Its protein is CASSPAQGDTGELFF.

The chain joins TRBV14 to TRBJ1-1; unclear D gene. Germline V gene data show CDR1 as SGHDN and CDR2 as FVKESK. V was shortened by 0 bases and J by 12 bases, with 14 bases between the two germline ends. The CDR3 is made up of 13 amino acids. CDR3 nucleotides: TGTGCCAGCAGCCAAGAGATTGGGCGCGTGACTTTCTTT. This gives the protein CASSQEIGRVTFF.

The V gene is TRBV2, the J gene TRBJ1-6; D may be TRBD1 (6 bases). CDR1 and CDR2 from the germline V gene are SNHLY and FYNNEI. The V and J ends lost 1 base and 6 bases respectively, with 10 bases between them. The CDR3 loop spans 15 amino acids. The CDR3 sequence: CASSEGGLVNSPLHF. The CDR3 region has the DNA TGTGCCAGCAGTGAAGGGGGGCTTGTTAATTCACCCCTCCACTTT.

J is TRBJ1-4 and V is TRBV15; no clear D. Germline values: CDR1 LNHNV, CDR2 YYDKDF (reference sequence). The germline V and J ends were trimmed by 1 base and 5 bases, with 11 bases remaining between them. This CDR3 is 15 amino acids long. The CDR3 region is CATSRVPDPNEKLFF. Written as DNA, the CDR3 is TGTGCCACCAGCAGAGTTCCTGACCCAAATGAAAAACTGTTTTTT.

The chain employs TRBV2 and TRBJ2-5; 14 bases are a match to TRBD2. The CDR3 is 15 residues long. Unmatched junction bases numbered 7, after V lost 8 bases and J lost 5 bases. The germline V gene encodes CDR1 SNHLY and CDR2 FYNNEI. The CDR3: CASGGTSGSFETQYF. The CDR3 DNA sequence: TGTGCCAGCGGAGGGACTAGCGGGAGTTTTGAGACCCAGTACTTC.

CDR3: CASSMGRGQETQYF. Written as DNA, the CDR3 is TGTGCCAGTAGTATGGGCAGGGGTCAAGAGACCCAGTACTTC. The V gene is TRBV19, the J gene TRBJ2-5, with D possibly being TRBD1 (6 bases). Trimming removed 3 bases at V and 2 bases at J, with 10 bases between. This CDR3 comprises 14 residues. CDR1 and CDR2 from the germline V gene are LNHDA and SQIVND (reference sequence).

The genes are TRBV19 and TRBJ1-5; 7 nucleotides agree with TRBD1. Germline assignment: CDR1 LNHDA and CDR2 SQIVND (reference sequence). The CDR3 totals 16 residues. Losses at the gene ends were 5 bases for V and 0 bases for J; bases not matched to a gene: 7. In DNA, the CDR3 is TGTGCCAGTAGTGCCCGGGACAGCCATAGCAATCAGCCCCAGCATTTT. This encodes CASSARDSHSNQPQHF.

This clone was counted between two and nine times. Within the sample, other DNA sequences also encode this same CDR3. V gene TRBV7-9 combines with J gene TRBJ1-5; the D is unclear. CDR3 length: 12 residues. Trimming took 1 base from V and 6 from J, leaving 4 bases between them. CDR1 is SEHNR and CDR2 is FQNEAQ in the germline V gene (reference sequence). CDR3 amino acids: CASSLGPQPQHF. The DNA of the CDR3 is TGTGCCAGCAGCTTAGGTCCTCAGCCCCAGCATTTT.

The gene calls are TRBV5-1 and TRBJ2-1; 14 positions agree with TRBD2. The CDR3 has 18 amino acids. Germline CDR1 reads SGHRS; CDR2 reads YFSETQ. V shed 4 bases, J shed 6 bases, and the junction held 12 bases outside the gene matches. CDR3 residues: CASSPPTSGRGIGNEQFF. The CDR3, as DNA: TGCGCCAGCAGCCCCCCGACTAGCGGGAGGGGAATAGGCAATGAGCAGTTCTTC.

The chain employs TRBV10-3 and TRBJ2-3; TRBD2 matches at 12 bases. CDR3 length: 14 residues. V shed 4 bases and J 6 bases; nucleotides not matched to a gene: 2. The germline V gene encodes CDR1 ENHRY and CDR2 SYGVKD. CDR3 region: CAISASGRVDTQYF. The DNA of the CDR3 is TGTGCCATCAGTGCTAGCGGGAGGGTTGATACGCAGTATTTT.

The chain couples TRBV7-9 to TRBJ2-7, with 10 bases lining up with TRBD1. Germline trimming cut 5 bases from V and 4 bases from J; bases unmatched to any gene: 8. This CDR3 region has 15 residues. Germline CDR1 and CDR2: SEHNR and FQNEAQ (reference sequence). The DNA of the CDR3 is TGTGCCAGCAGCATCTGGGACAGGGGAGGATACGAGCAGTACTTC. It translates to CASSIWDRGGYEQYF.

The rearrangement uses TRBV5-4 and TRBJ1-2, with a tentative D call TRBD1 (5 bases). V lost 3 bases to trimming and J lost 4 bases, with 16 bases between them. CDR3 length equals 15 residues. In germline, CDR1 is SGHNT, CDR2 YYREEE (reference sequence). CDR3 coding DNA: TGTGCCAGCAGCTCGGTAAATCAGGGAAGCTATGGCTACACCTTC. Its protein product is CASSSVNQGSYGYTF.

The V call is TRBV7-2, the J call TRBJ2-2; a weak D match, TRBD2 (5 bases). V shed 1 base and J shed 5 bases, with 14 bases lying between them. The CDR3 sequence is 16 residues long. Germline CDR1 is SGHTA and CDR2 is FQGNSA. CDR3 DNA: TGTGCCAGCAGCTTAGAAGTGGGAGCCCTTACCGGGGAGCTGTTTTTT. It yields the protein CASSLEVGALTGELFF.